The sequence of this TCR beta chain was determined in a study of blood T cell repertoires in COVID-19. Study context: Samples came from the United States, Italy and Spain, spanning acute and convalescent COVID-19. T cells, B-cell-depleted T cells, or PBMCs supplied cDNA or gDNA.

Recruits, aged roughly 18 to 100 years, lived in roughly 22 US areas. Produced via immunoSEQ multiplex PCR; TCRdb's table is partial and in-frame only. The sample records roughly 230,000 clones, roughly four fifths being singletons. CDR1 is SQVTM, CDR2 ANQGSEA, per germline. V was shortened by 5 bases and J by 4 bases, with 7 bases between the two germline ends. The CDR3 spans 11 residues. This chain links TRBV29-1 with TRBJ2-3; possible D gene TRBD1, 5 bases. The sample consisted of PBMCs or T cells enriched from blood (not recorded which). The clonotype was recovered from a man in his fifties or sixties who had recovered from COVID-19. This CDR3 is CSVLRADTQYF. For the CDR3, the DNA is TGCAGCGTTCTCAGGGCAGATACGCAGTATTTT.